This TCR beta chain was sequenced during a study of blood T cell repertoires in COVID-19. Study-wide background: COVID-19 samples, acute and convalescent, were from the United States, Italy and Spain.

Libraries were prepared by immunoSEQ multiplex PCR; TCRdb keeps only in-frame clonotypes and omits some of them. The repertoire holds around 300,000 clones, with around 90% as singletons. Sequencing was done on a sample of peripheral blood. This receptor was taken from a man aged 18-30 years with active or convalescent COVID-19.

The CDR3 nucleotides read TGTGCCAGCAGCATTGGGACACAACAAGAGACCCAGTACTTC. Its translation: CASSIGTQQETQYF. This chain links TRBV7-9 with TRBJ2-5; D is perhaps TRBD1 (6 bases). This CDR3 comprises 14 residues. The V end lost 5 bases, the J end lost 2 bases, and 12 bases lay between the germline ends. From germline, CDR1 is SEHNR and CDR2 FQNEAQ (reference sequence).